This T cell receptor beta chain emerged from a study of blood T cell repertoires in COVID-19. Whole-study context: The samples span acute and convalescent COVID-19 from the United States, Italy and Spain. Nucleic acid was either cDNA or gDNA, and it came from T cells, B-cell-depleted T cells, or PBMCs.

Authors' data handling: The authors estimated nucleated cell counts from reference gene primer amplification. Method: immunoSEQ multiplex PCR; TCRdb's copy keeps in-frame clones and lacks some. V and J calls and clone size follow that table, whereas D and trimming were derived from the DNA. The data show approximately 70,000 clones, approximately 90% seen once. Recruited during active infection, patients (from Seattle) were subsequently followed longitudinally. Germline lookup yields CDR1 SQVTM and CDR2 ANQGSEA. V was clipped by 2 bases and J by 4 bases, with 14 bases between them. The CDR3 totals 14 residues.

The sequence was collected from a man aged 50 to 59 with COVID-19, enrolled during active disease. The sequenced sample consisted of peripheral blood. J is TRBJ2-5 and V is TRBV29-1; weak D call: TRBD2 (5 bases). The CDR3 protein is CSVERGGGPETQYF. CDR3 nucleotides: TGCAGCGTTGAAAGAGGCGGAGGCCCAGAGACCCAGTACTTC.